Listed below are T cell receptor beta chains from one sample, sequenced in a study of cytomegalovirus exposure and HLA in healthy donors. The protocol was immunoSEQ multiplex PCR, while the TCRdb copy is restricted to in-frame clones and leaves out a portion. The top ten hold under 3% of the sample, which has some 190,000 clones, 65% to 80% seen once. The sample comprised PBMCs. The receptor set was obtained from a woman aged 25 to 39 in good health and CMV-seropositive. Both conserved end residues are part of each CDR3. A D gene is named only where the DNA matches it firmly. Size values are once, few and many counts, or a class for expanded clones, and some rows have none.

J gene: TRBJ1-5
V gene: TRBV14
clone size: .
D gene: .
CDR3 DNA: TGTGCCAGCAGCCCAAGCAGCAGGGGAGGGAAGGATCAGCCCCAGCATTTT
CDR3 protein: CASSPSSRGGKDQPQHF

J gene: TRBJ1-5
V gene: TRBV19
clone size: .
D gene: .
CDR3 DNA: TGTGCCAGTAGTACCCCAGGACAAAATAGCAATCAGCCCCAGCATTTT
CDR3 protein: CASSTPGQNSNQPQHF

J gene: TRBJ2-7
V gene: TRBV19
clone size: .
D gene: .
CDR3 DNA: TGTGCCAAGGTGACAGCCTACGAGCAGTACTTC
CDR3 protein: CAKVTAYEQYF

J gene: TRBJ2-5
V gene: TRBV29-1
clone size: few
D gene: .
CDR3 DNA: TGCAGCGTTGAGGGGCGGACCTCCTTGGGTGAAGAGACCCAGTACTTC
CDR3 protein: CSVEGRTSLGEETQYF

J gene: TRBJ2-3
V gene: TRBV9
clone size: .
D gene: TRBD1
CDR3 DNA: TGTGCCAGCAGCGCCCAACAGGGGGCTGGCACAGATACGCAGTATTTT
CDR3 protein: CASSAQQGAGTDTQYF

J gene: TRBJ1-1
V gene: TRBV10-3
clone size: .
D gene: .
CDR3 DNA: TGTGCCATCAGCGTGGCAGGGGTAAACACTGAAGCTTTCTTT
CDR3 protein: CAISVAGVNTEAFF

J gene: TRBJ1-2
V gene: TRBV6-1
clone size: .
D gene: TRBD1
CDR3 DNA: TGTGCCACCCTCCTCCGGGACAGTTATGGCTACACCTTC
CDR3 protein: CATLLRDSYGYTF

J gene: TRBJ1-5
V gene: TRBV19
clone size: .
D gene: TRBD1
CDR3 DNA: TGTGCCAGTAGTATAGATCCGGGCAGGGGGTCGGTCAATCAGCCCCAGCATTTT
CDR3 protein: CASSIDPGRGSVNQPQHF

J gene: TRBJ1-2
V gene: TRBV10-3
clone size: .
D gene: .
CDR3 DNA: TGTGCCATCAGCGTGACAGATAACTATGGCTACACCTTC
CDR3 protein: CAISVTDNYGYTF

J gene: TRBJ2-5
V gene: TRBV6-1
clone size: few
D gene: .
CDR3 DNA: TGTGCCAGCAGTGAATGGGCGGGGCAAGAGACCCAGTACTTC
CDR3 protein: CASSEWAGQETQYF

J gene: TRBJ2-3
V gene: TRBV6-6
clone size: .
D gene: .
CDR3 DNA: TGTGCCAGCAGTTACAGGGGTGAGACAGATACGCAGTATTTT
CDR3 protein: CASSYRGETDTQYF

J gene: TRBJ2-5
V gene: TRBV5-5
clone size: .
D gene: .
CDR3 DNA: TGTGCCAGCAGCTTGGGGGTGAACAGCTGGGTAGAGACCCAGTACTTC
CDR3 protein: CASSLGVNSWVETQYF

J gene: TRBJ2-3
V gene: TRBV9
clone size: few
D gene: .
CDR3 DNA: TGTGCCAGCAGCGGAGTTTCCGATACGCAGTATTTT
CDR3 protein: CASSGVSDTQYF

J gene: TRBJ2-7
V gene: TRBV19
clone size: once
D gene: TRBD1
CDR3 DNA: TGTGCCAGTAGCCGACAGGGAAACGAGCAGTACTTC
CDR3 protein: CASSRQGNEQYF

J gene: TRBJ2-1
V gene: TRBV6-5
clone size: once
D gene: .
CDR3 DNA: TGTGCCAGCAGTTCCGCTCTAGCGAACTCCTACAATGAGCAGTTCTTC
CDR3 protein: CASSSALANSYNEQFF

J gene: TRBJ1-1
V gene: TRBV9
clone size: few
D gene: .
CDR3 DNA: TGTGCCAGCAGCGTAGGGACGGTTCTGAGGGACACTGAAGCTTTCTTT
CDR3 protein: CASSVGTVLRDTEAFF

J gene: TRBJ2-2
V gene: TRBV6-6
clone size: .
D gene: TRBD1
CDR3 DNA: TGTGCCAGCAAGGAGGGACAGGGTCACTCCGGGGAGCTGTTTTTT
CDR3 protein: CASKEGQGHSGELFF

J gene: TRBJ2-3
V gene: TRBV27
clone size: .
D gene: .
CDR3 DNA: TGTGCCAGCAGTTTATGGGCGCTGCGCACAGATACGCAGTATTTT
CDR3 protein: CASSLWALRTDTQYF

J gene: TRBJ1-2
V gene: TRBV6-1
clone size: .
D gene: TRBD1
CDR3 DNA: TGTGCCAGCAGTGAGAGGACAGGGGGCAACTATGGCTACACCTTC
CDR3 protein: CASSERTGGNYGYTF

J gene: TRBJ1-2
V gene: TRBV28
clone size: .
D gene: TRBD1
CDR3 DNA: TGTGCCAGCAGTAGAGGGACAGGACGGGGTTATGGCTACACCTTC
CDR3 protein: CASSRGTGRGYGYTF

J gene: TRBJ1-2
V gene: TRBV6-6
clone size: once
D gene: .
CDR3 DNA: TGTGCCAGCAGCCGGACAGCCAACTATGGCTACACCTTC
CDR3 protein: CASSRTANYGYTF

J gene: TRBJ2-3
V gene: TRBV7-6
clone size: .
D gene: .
CDR3 DNA: TGTGCCAGCAGCCCTAGCACAGATACGCAGTATTTT
CDR3 protein: CASSPSTDTQYF

J gene: TRBJ1-2
V gene: TRBV18
clone size: few
D gene: TRBD1
CDR3 DNA: TGTGCCAGCTCCCGGAATGCTCAGGGGGTGCACGGCTACACCTTC
CDR3 protein: CASSRNAQGVHGYTF

J gene: TRBJ2-7
V gene: TRBV5-4
clone size: .
D gene: .
CDR3 DNA: TGTGCCAGCAGCTTGGACAGGGTTTACGAGCAGTACTTC
CDR3 protein: CASSLDRVYEQYF

J gene: TRBJ2-3
V gene: TRBV29-1
clone size: few
D gene: .
CDR3 DNA: TGCAGCGTTGACCGGGATCCCACAGATACGCAGTATTTT
CDR3 protein: CSVDRDPTDTQYF

J gene: TRBJ2-5
V gene: TRBV7-9
clone size: .
D gene: TRBD1
CDR3 DNA: TGTGCCAGCAGCCACGATCTTCCTGAGGGGGCAGGCGAGACCCAGTACTTC
CDR3 protein: CASSHDLPEGAGETQYF

J gene: TRBJ1-5
V gene: TRBV7-9
clone size: .
D gene: .
CDR3 DNA: TGTGCCAGCAGCCCCGGCAGGGGCGGGAGCAATCAGCCCCAGCATTTT
CDR3 protein: CASSPGRGGSNQPQHF

J gene: TRBJ2-7
V gene: TRBV9
clone size: .
D gene: TRBD1
CDR3 DNA: TGTGCCAGCAGCGCGGGACAGAAAGTCTACGAGCAGTACTTC
CDR3 protein: CASSAGQKVYEQYF

J gene: TRBJ2-2
V gene: TRBV19
clone size: once
D gene: .
CDR3 DNA: TGTGCCAGTAGGGCCCGACAGGAGAACACCGGGGAGCTGTTTTTT
CDR3 protein: CASRARQENTGELFF

J gene: TRBJ1-1
V gene: TRBV28
clone size: .
D gene: .
CDR3 DNA: TGTGCCAGCAGTTTATTCCGGGGAGGGTACACTGAAGCTTTCTTT
CDR3 protein: CASSLFRGGYTEAFF

J gene: TRBJ1-2
V gene: TRBV28
clone size: few
D gene: TRBD1
CDR3 DNA: TGTGCCAGCAGTCCAACAGGGGGCGAATTCTATGGCTACACCTTC
CDR3 protein: CASSPTGGEFYGYTF